This T cell receptor (beta chain) was identified during a study of blood T cell repertoires in COVID-19. Study at large: COVID-19 samples collected from the United States, Italy and Spain covered acute and convalescent phases. T cells, B-cell-depleted T cells, or PBMCs provided the cDNA or gDNA that served as material.

The length of the CDR3 is 15 residues. The germline gives CDR1 SGHAT, CDR2 FQNNGV. J lost 10 bases, V lost 5 bases, and 8 bases had no gene match. Authors' processing steps: Reference gene primer amplification in the assay estimated nucleated cell counts. Measured with immunoSEQ multiplex PCR; TCRdb has only the in-frame clones, and not every one. From that table come the V and J calls and clone size; the DNA was used to work out D and trimming. The sample carries about 69,000 clones, roughly 80% recorded once. The clonotype originates from a human donor in a cohort sampled during active COVID-19. The sequenced sample consisted of peripheral blood. The chain is built from TRBV11-2 and TRBJ1-6, with 10 bases that match TRBD1. The CDR3 DNA reads as TGTGCCAGCAGCCGCTTGGACAGGGGGATATCACCCCTCCACTTT. It specifies CASSRLDRGISPLHF.